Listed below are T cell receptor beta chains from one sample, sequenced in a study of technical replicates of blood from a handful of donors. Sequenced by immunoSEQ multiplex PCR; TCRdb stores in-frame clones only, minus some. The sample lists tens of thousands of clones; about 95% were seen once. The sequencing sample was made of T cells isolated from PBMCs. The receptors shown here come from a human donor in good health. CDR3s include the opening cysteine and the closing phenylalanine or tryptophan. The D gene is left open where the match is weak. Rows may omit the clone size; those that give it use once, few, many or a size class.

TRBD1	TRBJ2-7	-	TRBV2	CASTGTAVHEQYF	TGTGCCAGCACCGGGACAGCAGTACACGAGCAGTACTTC
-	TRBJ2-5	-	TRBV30	CAWTVGGWTQYF	TGTGCCTGGACGGTCGGTGGTTGGACCCAGTACTTC
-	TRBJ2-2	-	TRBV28	CASSLRARDTGELFF	TGTGCCAGCAGTTTAAGAGCGCGGGACACCGGGGAGCTGTTTTTT
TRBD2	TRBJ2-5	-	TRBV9	CASSPRGAGVPQETQYF	TGTGCCAGCAGCCCCCGGGGAGCGGGAGTGCCCCAAGAGACCCAGTACTTC
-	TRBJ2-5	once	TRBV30	CAWGDRQSPYQETQYF	TGTGCCTGGGGCGACAGACAGAGTCCGTACCAAGAGACCCAGTACTTC
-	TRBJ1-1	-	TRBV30	CAWSGRRGFALNTEAFF	TGTGCCTGGAGTGGGAGGCGGGGCTTCGCTCTGAACACTGAAGCTTTCTTT
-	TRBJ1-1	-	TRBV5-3	CARRDARGGNTEAFF	TGTGCCAGAAGGGACGCAAGGGGAGGGAACACTGAAGCTTTCTTT
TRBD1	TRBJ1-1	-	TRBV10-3	CAISEGTGWTEAFF	TGTGCCATCAGTGAGGGGACAGGGTGGACTGAAGCTTTCTTT
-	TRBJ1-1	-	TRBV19	CASRPNGGTEAFF	TGTGCCAGTAGACCTAATGGAGGGACTGAAGCTTTCTTT
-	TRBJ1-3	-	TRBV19	CASSIERFRGVGNTIYF	TGTGCCAGTAGTATTGAGAGGTTCAGGGGTGTCGGAAACACCATATATTTT
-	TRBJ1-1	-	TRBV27	CASSLGAGYYDTEAFF	TGTGCCAGCAGTTTAGGGGCAGGGTATTATGACACTGAAGCTTTCTTT
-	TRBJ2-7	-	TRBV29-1	CSVLEENSYEQYF	TGCAGCGTTCTAGAGGAAAACTCCTACGAGCAGTACTTC
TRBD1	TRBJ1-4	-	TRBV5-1	CASSDRDREYEKLFF	TGCGCCAGCAGTGACCGGGACAGGGAATATGAAAAACTGTTTTTT
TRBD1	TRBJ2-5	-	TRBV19	CASSIPGQGQETQYF	TGTGCCAGTAGTATACCGGGACAGGGCCAAGAGACCCAGTACTTC
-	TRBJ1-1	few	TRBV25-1	CASSVRNTEAFF	TGTGCCAGCAGTGTCAGGAACACTGAAGCTTTCTTT
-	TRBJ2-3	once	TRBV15	CATSRDSREDTQYF	TGTGCCACCAGCAGAGATTCCCGTGAGGATACGCAGTATTTT
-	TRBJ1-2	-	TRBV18	CASSPLPGDGYTF	TGTGCCAGCTCACCCCTCCCGGGGGATGGCTACACCTTC
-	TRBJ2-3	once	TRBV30	CAWSQKGADTQYF	TGTGCCTGGAGCCAAAAGGGGGCAGATACGCAGTATTTT
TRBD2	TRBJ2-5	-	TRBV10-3	CAISVGGGKETQYF	TGTGCCATCAGTGTCGGGGGAGGGAAAGAGACCCAGTACTTC
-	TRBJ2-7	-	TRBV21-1	CASSKVSNRGQKSYEQYF	TGTGCCAGCAGCAAAGTTTCCAACAGGGGGCAGAAGTCCTACGAGCAGTACTTC
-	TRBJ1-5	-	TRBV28	CASSFLGTGNQPQHF	TGTGCCAGCAGTTTTTTGGGGACTGGCAATCAGCCCCAGCATTTT
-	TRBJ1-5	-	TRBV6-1	CASNAVQGQPQHF	TGTGCCAGCAACGCAGTCCAGGGCCAGCCCCAGCATTTT
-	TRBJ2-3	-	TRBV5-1	CASSFSGTTDTQYF	TGCGCCAGCAGTTTTAGCGGAACTACAGATACGCAGTATTTT
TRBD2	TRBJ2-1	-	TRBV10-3	CAISDSGGALFYEQFF	TGTGCCATCAGTGATAGCGGGGGGGCTCTCTTCTATGAGCAGTTCTTC
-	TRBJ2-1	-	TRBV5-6	CASSTLRGYNEQFF	TGTGCCAGCAGTACCTTGCGGGGCTACAATGAGCAGTTCTTC